Listed here are 5 T cell receptor beta chains from one sample, sequenced in a study of blood T cell repertoires in COVID-19. Data came from immunoSEQ multiplex PCR; TCRdb stores just in-frame clones and leaves some out. Found here are around 200,000 clones, 65% to 85% of them singletons; the top ten hold about 6.7%. Sequenced input: peripheral blood. Receptor source: a middle-aged woman with COVID-19, enrolled during active disease.

The rearrangement joins TRBV4-1 to TRBJ2-7, with TRBD1 matching 11 bases. Germline V CDR1 and CDR2: MGHRA, YSYEKL. This CDR3 comprises 15 residues. The junction had 5 bases not matched to a gene; V was cut back by 4 bases and J by 3 bases. The chain's CDR3 is CASSPRTGGFYEQYF. The CDR3 DNA is TGCGCCAGCAGCCCCCGGACAGGGGGCTTCTACGAGCAGTACTTC.

This clone was found once. The rearrangement joins TRBV24-1 to TRBJ2-7; weak D call: TRBD1 (6 bases). The V end was cut by 9 bases, the J end by 1 base, with 12 bases between. The CDR3 length is 13 residues. CDR1 and CDR2 from the germline V gene are KGHDR and SFDVKD. DNA for the CDR3: TGTGCCACCTCCGGGACAAGGTCCTACGAGCAGTACTTC. Translating it yields CATSGTRSYEQYF.

V is TRBV27 and J is TRBJ1-5, with no clear D. V lost 2 bases, J lost 0 bases, and 11 bases lay in between. The CDR3 length is 16 residues. Per the germline V gene, CDR1 is MNHEY and CDR2 is SMNVEV (reference sequence). The CDR3 protein is CASSLTPGFSNQPQHF. CDR3 sequence (DNA): TGTGCCAGCAGTTTAACTCCGGGTTTTAGCAATCAGCCCCAGCATTTT.

J is TRBJ2-7 and V is TRBV7-6; TRBD1 agrees at 8 bases. V lost 5 bases and J lost 2; bases outside the gene matches: 8. Germline CDR1 is SGHVS and CDR2 is FNYEAQ. CDR3 length: 15 amino acids. The CDR3 reads CASSPRTGSTYEQYF. In DNA form, the CDR3 reads TGTGCCAGCAGCCCGCGGACAGGGTCCACCTACGAGCAGTACTTC.

V gene TRBV24-1 combines with J gene TRBJ2-3; D gene unclear. The CDR3 contains 16 residues. Trimming left V 1 base short and J 0 bases short, with 10 bases between. CDR1 and CDR2 from the germline V gene are KGHDR and SFDVKD. The CDR3 region is CATSDFRLTSTDTQYF. In nucleotides, the CDR3 is TGTGCCACCAGTGATTTCCGCCTAACTAGCACAGATACGCAGTATTTT.